The next 28 T cell receptor beta chains were all read from a single sample in a study of blood T cells in healthy people across ages. A sample-barcoded 5' primer and a J-beta primer mix were used in a second PCR of roughly 6 to 11 cycles. TCRdb analysed the 5' RACE reads with MiXCR anew, one entry per CDR3 protein. The repertoire holds hundreds of thousands of distinct CDR3 sequences, with 21% as singletons. Specimen: blood. The receptors derive from a man between 65 and 80 years old in good health.

This clonotype has a handful of counts. This sequence joins TRBV3-1 and TRBJ2-7; a possible D gene is TRBD2 (6 bases). The germline V and J ends were trimmed by 4 bases and 4 bases, with 14 bases remaining between them. The CDR3 spans 14 residues. CDR1 and CDR2 (germline): LGHDT, YNNKEL (reference sequence). In DNA form, the CDR3 reads TGTGCCAGCAGCCCACGGGGGTTTAAGTACGAGCAGTACTTC. This encodes CASSPRGFKYEQYF.

A few counts support this clonotype. The chain joins TRBV20-1 to TRBJ1-1; D unclear. The germline gives CDR1 DFQATT, CDR2 SNEGSKA (reference sequence). V lost 0 bases and J lost 3, with 17 bases in between. The CDR3 sequence is 16 residues long. CDR3 bases: TGCAGTGCTAGAGATTCAGCTAGACGAGGTTACACTGAAGCTTTCTTT. Its protein product is CSARDSARRGYTEAFF.

The chain joins TRBV6-5 to TRBJ2-1, with TRBD2 matching over 8 bases. Trimming at V came to 7 bases and at J to 0 bases, leaving 5 bases not matched to a gene. Looked up from germline, CDR1 is MNHEY and CDR2 is SVGAGI. This CDR3 comprises 15 residues. The CDR3 region has the DNA TGTGCCAGCAAGGCGGGAGGAGGCTCCTACAATGAGCAGTTCTTC. Its protein product is CASKAGGGSYNEQFF.

V gene TRBV4-1 combines with J gene TRBJ2-1; D ambiguous. This CDR3 has 12 residues. Germline CDR1 and CDR2: MGHRA and YSYEKL. The germline V and J ends were trimmed by 0 bases and 10 bases, with 7 bases remaining between them. The CDR3 loop reads CASSQDGNEQFF. The CDR3, as DNA: TGCGCCAGCAGCCAAGATGGCAACGAGCAGTTCTTC.

This clonotype appeared a few times. The chain links TRBV20-1 to TRBJ2-5; 7 bases are shared with TRBD1. This CDR3 has 14 amino acids. Germline lookup yields CDR1 DFQATT and CDR2 SNEGSKA (reference sequence). Trimming at V came to 6 bases and at J to 6 bases, leaving 13 bases not matched to a gene. The CDR3 here is CSATPTGTVQTQYF. The CDR3 DNA reads as TGCAGTGCAACCCCGACAGGGACAGTCCAGACCCAGTACTTC.

The chain is built from TRBV6-6 and TRBJ1-4, with 7 bases that match TRBD1. This CDR3 is 14 amino acids long. The V and J ends lost 4 bases and 7 bases, in that order; junction bases with no gene match: 6. Looked up from germline, CDR1 is MNHNY and CDR2 is SVGAGI (reference sequence). CDR3 region: CASSSDRLGEKLFF. The CDR3 coding sequence is TGTGCCAGCAGTTCGGACAGGCTGGGTGAAAAACTGTTTTTT.

This clonotype has just a few counts. The chain links TRBV4-1 to TRBJ1-2, with 10 bases matching TRBD1. V gave up 3 bases and J gave up 2 bases; unmatched junction bases: 6. CDR1 and CDR2 (germline): MGHRA, YSYEKL. The CDR3 runs to 16 residues. The CDR3 bases are TGCGCCAGCAGCCAGGAAGAGACAGGGGGCAACTATGGCTACACCTTC. The encoded protein is CASSQEETGGNYGYTF.

The chain recombines TRBV15 with TRBJ2-5, with 12 bases aligning to TRBD2. This CDR3 spans 16 amino acids. The J segment lost 5 bases and the V segment lost 5 bases, leaving 9 bases of the junction unmatched. Germline V gene sequence: CDR1 LNHNV, CDR2 YYDKDF (reference sequence). The CDR3 sequence: CATSAETSGSLETQYF. The DNA of the CDR3 is TGTGCCACCAGCGCGGAGACTAGCGGGAGTTTGGAGACCCAGTACTTC.

This chain connects TRBV10-3 to TRBJ2-2; 13 bases map to TRBD2. Germline V gives CDR1 ENHRY, CDR2 SYGVKD. V shed 4 bases, J shed 5 bases, and the junction held 13 bases outside the gene matches. The CDR3 is 19 amino acids. The CDR3 here is CAISGWTSGSSEFTGELFF. Here the CDR3 DNA reads TGTGCCATCAGTGGGTGGACTAGCGGGAGTAGTGAATTTACCGGGGAGCTGTTTTTT.

This clonotype showed up just a few times. The rearrangement joins TRBV28 to TRBJ1-2; no clear D. V was pared by 8 bases and J by 3 bases, with 10 bases between. The CDR3 has 12 amino acids. Per the germline V gene, CDR1 is MDHEN and CDR2 is SYDVKM. The DNA for the CDR3 is TGTGCCAGCGGATCAGAGGACTATGGCTACACCTTC. Its translation is CASGSEDYGYTF.

Of note for this clonotype: An end of the junction does not agree with germline; a read error may underlie this. This chain uses TRBV29-1 with TRBJ2-7; TRBD2 matches at 8 bases. Germline lookup yields CDR1 SQVTM and CDR2 ANQGSEA. This CDR3 comprises 13 residues. The CDR3 nucleotides read TGCAGCGTTGTCCCAGCGGGAGCCTACGGGCAGTACTTC. This codes for CSVVPAGAYGQYF.

V usage is TRBV27 and J usage is TRBJ2-6, with D perhaps given as TRBD1 or TRBD2 (5 bases each). This CDR3 region has 16 residues. In germline, CDR1 is MNHEY, CDR2 SMNVEV (reference sequence). Trimming cost V 3 bases and J 0 bases, with 9 bases left between them. In DNA, the CDR3 is TGTGCCAGCAGTTTCCAGGGAGTCTCTGGGGCCAACGTCCTGACTTTC. It encodes CASSFQGVSGANVLTF.

This clonotype turned up a few times. This chain links TRBV12-3 or TRBV12-4 with TRBJ2-7; D gene unclear. CDR3 length: 15 amino acids. V lost 2 bases and J lost 0, with 11 bases in between. The DNA for the CDR3 is TGTGCCAGCAGTTTAATCACCAGGCACTCCTACGAGCAGTACTTC. This translates into CASSLITRHSYEQYF.

This clonotype was seen at least ten times. This chain joins TRBV20-1 and TRBJ2-5; TRBD1 agrees at 7 bases. The trim removed 8 bases at V and 11 bases at J, leaving 11 bases unmatched. CDR3 length: 11 residues. Germline CDR1 reads DFQATT; CDR2 reads SNEGSKA (reference sequence). For the CDR3, the DNA is TGCAGTCCTAACCAGGGGGAAGAGCAGTACTTC. It codes for CSPNQGEEQYF.

This clonotype was recorded a few times. This chain joins TRBV12-3 or TRBV12-4 and TRBJ2-1; 15 positions agree with TRBD2. Trimming at V came to 3 bases and at J to 6 bases, leaving 9 bases not matched to a gene. This CDR3 region has 18 residues. The DNA for the CDR3 is TGTGCCAGCAGTTTTGGACTAGCGGGAGGGGCTACCTGCAATGAGCAGTTCTTC. Amino acid sequence: CASSFGLAGGATCNEQFF.

This clonotype was seen more than once but under ten times. This chain connects TRBV6-2 or TRBV6-3 to TRBJ2-1; TRBD2 aligns across 10 bases. With 2 bases clipped from V and 3 bases from J, the junction kept 4 bases outside the gene matches. This CDR3 is built from 16 residues. CDR1 and CDR2 from the germline V gene are MNHEY and SVGEGT. The CDR3 sequence: CASSYKREGFYNEQFF. CDR3 coding DNA: TGTGCCAGCAGTTACAAGCGGGAGGGCTTCTACAATGAGCAGTTCTTC.

The rearrangement uses TRBV20-1 and TRBJ2-1, with D possibly TRBD2 on 6 matching bases. The CDR3 sequence is 14 residues long. CDR1 is DFQATT and CDR2 is SNEGSKA in the germline V gene (reference sequence). V gave up 0 bases and J gave up 2 bases, with 8 bases separating them. CDR3 protein: CSARERGTYNEQFF. CDR3 coding DNA: TGCAGTGCTAGAGAGCGGGGAACCTACAATGAGCAGTTCTTC.

This chain connects TRBV3-1 to TRBJ2-1, with TRBD2 matching over 7 bases. This CDR3 is 16 amino acids long. Germline V gene sequence: CDR1 LGHDT, CDR2 YNNKEL (reference sequence). The junction had 11 bases not matched to a gene; V was cut back by 1 base and J by 8 bases. The CDR3 region has the DNA TGTGCCAGCAGCCAAGCGGGGAGCGGGGTCTATGATGAGCAGTTCTTC. Amino acids: CASSQAGSGVYDEQFF.

This clonotype was counted between two and nine times. J is TRBJ1-5 and V is TRBV2; tentative D call: TRBD1 (6 bases). The V end lost 4 bases, the J end lost 6 bases, and 13 bases lay between the germline ends. This CDR3 has 14 residues. Per the germline V gene, CDR1 is SNHLY and CDR2 is FYNNEI. Here the CDR3 DNA reads TGTGCCAGCAGTGGGGGGGGCCCCAGTCAGCCCCAGCATTTT. Amino acids: CASSGGGPSQPQHF.

The chain joins TRBV28 to TRBJ2-5, with 8 bases matching TRBD1. Judging by the DNA end, TRBJ2-1 fits better; the J call may be wrong. The CDR3 contains 15 residues. Per the germline V gene, CDR1 is MDHEN and CDR2 is SYDVKM. CDR3 DNA: TGTGCCAGCAGTCCTCCAGTGTACAGGGGGAATGAGCAGTTCTTC. This gives the protein CASSPPVYRGNEQFF.

The chain recombines TRBV11-2 with TRBJ1-4; TRBD1 matches 7 bases. The V gene end was trimmed by 1 base and the J gene end by 7 bases; junction bases not matched to a gene: 3. Per germline, CDR1 SGHAT and CDR2 FQNNGV. CDR3 length: 14 amino acids. The CDR3 sequence is CASSLAGGAEKLFF. CDR3 in DNA: TGTGCCAGCAGCTTAGCAGGGGGTGCTGAAAAACTGTTTTTT.

This clonotype has a handful of counts. The chain couples TRBV6-6 to TRBJ2-7; possibly TRBD2 for D (6 bases). Deletions cut 2 bases from V and 3 bases from J, with 8 bases between. Looked up from germline, CDR1 is MNHNY and CDR2 is SVGAGI (reference sequence). The CDR3 is 13 residues long. The CDR3 coding sequence is TGTGCCAGCAGTTACGGAGGGTTCTACGAGCAGTACTTC. This encodes CASSYGGFYEQYF.

In this sample, this clonotype turned up many times. CDR3 amino acids: CASAGVQETQYF. The CDR3 DNA follows: TGTGCCAGCGCAGGGGTCCAAGAGACCCAGTACTTC. The chain joins TRBV28 to TRBJ2-5; D might be TRBD1 (6 bases). From germline, CDR1 is MDHEN and CDR2 SYDVKM. Trimming pared 8 bases from V and 1 base from J, leaving 8 bases between. CDR3 size: 12 residues.

This clonotype appeared a few times. The CDR3 loop is CASSVAGGDTGEQFF. As DNA, the CDR3 is TGTGCCAGCAGCGTAGCGGGGGGCGATACTGGCGAGCAGTTCTTC. V is TRBV9 and J is TRBJ2-1, with TRBD2 as a possible D gene (7 bases). There are 15 residues in the CDR3. Germline V lookup: CDR1 SGDLS, CDR2 YYNGEE. V was pared by 0 bases and J by 10 bases, with 17 bases between. Drawing the rest from reference TRBV9 and TRBJ2-1, the complete variable domain is DSGVTQTPKHLITATGQRVTLRCSPRSGDLSVYWYQQSLDQGLQFLIQYYNGEERAKGNILERFSAQQFPDLHSELNLSSLELGDSALYFCASSVAGGDTGEQFFGPGTRLTVL.

This clonotype showed up many times. The chain recombines TRBV27 with TRBJ2-7; D assignment may be TRBD1 or TRBD2 (5 bases each). The CDR3 loop spans 14 amino acids. V was trimmed by 5 bases and J by 1 base, leaving 12 bases between them. Per germline, CDR1 MNHEY and CDR2 SMNVEV (reference sequence). The CDR3 is CASSGRDPSYEQYF. CDR3 nucleotides: TGTGCCAGCAGTGGCCGGGACCCGTCCTACGAGCAGTACTTC.

J is TRBJ2-1 and V is TRBV5-1; TRBD2 matches 9 bases. The CDR3 runs to 18 residues. Germline V gene lookup returns CDR1 SGHRS and CDR2 YFSETQ. With 4 bases clipped from V and 5 bases from J, the junction kept 16 bases outside the gene matches. CDR3 residues: CASSPKVTSGETNNEQFF. CDR3 nucleotide sequence: TGCGCCAGCAGCCCTAAAGTGACTAGCGGCGAAACCAACAATGAGCAGTTCTTC.

This clonotype was observed a handful of times. The chain carries TRBV20-1 and TRBJ2-7, with D perhaps matching TRBD1 (6 bases). V was clipped by 5 bases and J by 3 bases, with 17 bases between them. Germline V gene data show CDR1 as DFQATT and CDR2 as SNEGSKA (reference sequence). CDR3 size: 14 residues. The CDR3 protein is CSAGTGSPFYEQYF. CDR3 DNA: TGCAGTGCTGGAACAGGGTCTCCCTTCTACGAGCAGTACTTC.

The gene calls are TRBV20-1 and TRBJ1-1; 8 bases align to TRBD1. V lost 1 base, J lost 3 bases, and 4 bases stayed unmatched. CDR3 length equals 14 residues. Per germline, CDR1 DFQATT and CDR2 SNEGSKA (reference sequence). CDR3 in amino acids: CSARGGQGDTEAFF. CDR3 coding DNA: TGCAGTGCTAGAGGAGGACAGGGCGACACTGAAGCTTTCTTT.